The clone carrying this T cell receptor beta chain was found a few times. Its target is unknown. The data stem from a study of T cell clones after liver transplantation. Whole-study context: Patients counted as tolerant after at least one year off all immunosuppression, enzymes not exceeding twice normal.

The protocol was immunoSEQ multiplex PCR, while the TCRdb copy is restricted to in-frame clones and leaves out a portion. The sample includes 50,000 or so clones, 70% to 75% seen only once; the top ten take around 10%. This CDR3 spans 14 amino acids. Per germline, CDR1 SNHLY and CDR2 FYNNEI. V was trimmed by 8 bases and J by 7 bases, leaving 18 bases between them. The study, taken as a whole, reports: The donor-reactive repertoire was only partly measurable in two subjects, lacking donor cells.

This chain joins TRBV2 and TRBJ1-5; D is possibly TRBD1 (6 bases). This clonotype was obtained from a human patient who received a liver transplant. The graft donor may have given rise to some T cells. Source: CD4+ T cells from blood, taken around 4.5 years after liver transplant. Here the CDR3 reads CASSQGTRGQPQHF. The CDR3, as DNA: TGTGCCAGCTCCCAGGGGACGAGAGGACAGCCCCAGCATTTT.